These 29 T cell receptor beta chains originate from one sample sequenced in a study of T cells in Graves' hyperthyroidism and ophthalmopathy. TCR beta CDR3 regions were amplified from RNA transcripts. HTBI primers were the set used in a first-round RT-PCR of the TCR CDR3. A single record per CDR3 protein comes from TCRdb applying MiXCR to the multiplex PCR reads. The sample records around 520,000 distinct CDR3 sequences, around 14% being singletons. Specimen: blood. These receptors were taken from a young woman with Graves' hyperthyroidism.

This clonotype was detected many times. This rearrangement joins TRBV6-1 to TRBJ2-7, with D possibly being TRBD1 or TRBD2 (5 bases each). The CDR3 is 15 residues long. Trimming removed 6 bases at V and 1 base at J, with 16 bases between. Germline assignment: CDR1 MNHNS and CDR2 SASEGT. The CDR3 loop reads CASRGAEAPSYEQYV. CDR3 DNA: TGTGCCAGCAGAGGGGCGGAGGCTCCTTCCTACGAGCAGTACGTC.

The chain couples TRBV19 to TRBJ1-5; the D is unclear. V was trimmed by 7 bases and J by 11 bases, leaving 12 bases between them. The CDR3 spans 11 residues. The V gene's germline CDR1 is LNHDA and CDR2 SQIVND (reference sequence). The CDR3 is CASTSGWAQHF. The CDR3 DNA is TGTGCCAGTACCTCCGGATGGGCCCAGCATTTT.

This clonotype has ten or more counts. Here the CDR3 reads CASSLGLNYGYTF. CDR3 DNA: TGTGCCAGCAGTTTAGGCCTTAACTATGGCTACACCTTC. This chain links TRBV27 with TRBJ1-2; D is ambiguous. The CDR3 sequence is 13 residues long. From germline, CDR1 is MNHEY and CDR2 SMNVEV (reference sequence). Trimming cost V 2 bases and J 1 base, with 5 bases left between them.

The rearrangement joins TRBV25-1 to TRBJ1-2, with D perhaps TRBD1 (6 bases). CDR3 length equals 13 residues. Trimming removed 3 bases at V and 5 bases at J, with 10 bases between. The germline V gene encodes CDR1 MGHDK and CDR2 SYGVNS. CDR3 residues: CASSEGTFYGYTF. As DNA, the CDR3 is TGTGCCAGCAGTGAGGGGACATTTTATGGCTACACCTTC.

Many counts were recorded for this clonotype. The rearrangement uses TRBV9 and TRBJ1-1; D unresolved. The CDR3 has 13 residues. Germline-derived CDR1 and CDR2 are SGDLS and YYNGEE. Trimming shortened V by 0 bases and J by 6 bases, and 9 bases separated the two germline ends. Written as DNA, the CDR3 is TGTGCCAGCAGCGTAGGGGCTGGCGCTGAAGCTTTCTTT. Encoded protein: CASSVGAGAEAFF.

This rearrangement joins TRBV6-2 or TRBV6-3 to TRBJ1-1; D is undetermined. CDR1 and CDR2 (germline): MNHEY, SVGEGT. V was pared by 6 bases and J by 1 base, with 12 bases between. This CDR3 is 14 amino acids long. CDR3 in amino acids: CASSSGRANTEAFF. CDR3 bases: TGTGCCAGCAGCAGCGGACGGGCGAACACTGAAGCTTTCTTT.

This clonotype was seen many times. The chain couples TRBV11-2 to TRBJ1-1; tentative D call: TRBD1 (6 bases). The CDR3 runs to 13 residues. Germline assignment: CDR1 SGHAT and CDR2 FQNNGV. Trimming removed 2 bases at V and 8 bases at J, with 12 bases between. CDR3 sequence: CASSLRAGTEAFF. The CDR3 nucleotides are TGTGCCAGCAGCTTAAGGGCTGGGACAGAAGCTTTCTTT.

This clonotype was detected ten times or more. V and J are TRBV6-1 and TRBJ1-1; 11 nucleotides align to TRBD1. Germline CDR1 MNHNS, CDR2 SASEGT. The CDR3 consists of 17 residues. The J segment lost 1 base and the V segment lost 5 bases, leaving 9 bases of the junction unmatched. CDR3 sequence: CASSRRGTGGRNTEAFF. The CDR3 nucleotides read TGTGCCAGCAGTCGGCGGGGGACAGGGGGTAGGAACACTGAAGCTTTCTTT.

This clonotype was counted ten times or more. The chain is built from TRBV24-1 and TRBJ1-2, with 7 bases identical to TRBD1. V gave up 4 bases and J gave up 3 bases; unmatched junction bases: 4. Germline loops: CDR1 KGHDR, CDR2 SFDVKD. CDR3 length: 14 amino acids. DNA of the CDR3: TGTGCCACCAGTGAGAGGGGGCAGGACTATGGCTACACCTTC. Residues: CATSERGQDYGYTF.

This clonotype appeared many times. This chain joins TRBV13 and TRBJ2-1; D remains unclear. V shed 0 bases and J shed 1 base, with 10 bases lying between them. This CDR3 contains 16 residues. Germline V CDR1 and CDR2: PRHDT, FYEKMQ (reference sequence). The CDR3 sequence: CASSLGRSSSYNEQFF. The CDR3 bases are TGTGCCAGCAGCTTAGGCCGGAGTTCTTCCTACAATGAGCAGTTCTTC.

This clonotype was observed at least ten times. This chain uses TRBV20-1 with TRBJ2-5, with D perhaps matching TRBD2 (5 bases). The V end was cut by 3 bases, the J end by 0 bases, with 14 bases between. The CDR3 covers 15 residues. Per the germline V gene, CDR1 is DFQATT and CDR2 is SNEGSKA (reference sequence). CDR3 loop: CSASPISGYQETQYF. Written as DNA, the CDR3 is TGCAGTGCTAGTCCGATCAGCGGCTACCAAGAGACCCAGTACTTC.

This clonotype occurred many times. The chain uses TRBV20-1 and TRBJ1-1, with TRBD1 matching 10 bases. CDR1 and CDR2 from the germline V gene are DFQATT and SNEGSKA (reference sequence). Germline trimming cut 2 bases from V and 5 bases from J; bases unmatched to any gene: 5. The CDR3 sequence is 14 residues long. The CDR3 protein is CSARTTGGRTEAFF. In nucleotides, the CDR3 is TGCAGTGCTAGAACGACAGGGGGCAGGACTGAAGCTTTCTTT.

This clonotype has a count of ten or more. V gene TRBV24-1 combines with J gene TRBJ2-3, with 9 bases aligning to TRBD2. V shed 7 bases and J 3 bases; nucleotides not matched to a gene: 7. Germline-derived CDR1 and CDR2 are KGHDR and SFDVKD. The CDR3 is 15 amino acids. This chain's CDR3 is CATSASGRQTDTQYF. In DNA, the CDR3 is TGTGCCACCAGCGCAAGCGGGAGGCAGACAGATACGCAGTATTTT.

In this sample, this clonotype turned up many times. The chain joins TRBV18 to TRBJ2-7; no clear D gene. V was pared by 3 bases and J by 2 bases, with 17 bases between. The CDR3 has 16 residues. Germline loops: CDR1 KGHSH, CDR2 LQKENI. CDR3 sequence (DNA): TGTGCCAGCTCACCGGCCGGCGCAGGTTATGCCTACGAGCAGTACGTC. It translates to CASSPAGAGYAYEQYV.

The sample holds a few counts of this clonotype. J is TRBJ1-2 and V is TRBV10-3; 8 bases line up with TRBD1. The CDR3 has 14 residues. V shed 7 bases, J shed 1 base, and the junction held 5 bases outside the gene matches. Germline V lookup: CDR1 ENHRY, CDR2 SYGVKD. The CDR3 loop reads CAITSDRDNYGYTF. Here the CDR3 DNA reads TGTGCCATCACCTCGGACAGGGATAACTATGGCTACACCTTC.

This clonotype appeared many times. The V gene is TRBV11-3, the J gene TRBJ2-3, with 9 nucleotides matching TRBD2. Losses at the gene ends were 6 bases for V and 1 base for J; bases not matched to a gene: 5. This CDR3 is built from 15 residues. Per germline, CDR1 SGHNT and CDR2 YENEEA. The CDR3 DNA follows: TGTGCCAGCAGAACAATAGCGGGAGGCACAGATACGCAGTATTTT. Translation: CASRTIAGGTDTQYF.

This clonotype was recorded at least ten times. The DNA for the CDR3 is TGCGCCAGCAGTCCCCTAACAGGGACCAGACCTGAAGCTTTCTTT. This sequence encodes CASSPLTGTRPEAFF. The chain has TRBV5-1 and TRBJ1-1, with D perhaps TRBD1 (6 bases). Germline CDR1 reads SGHRS; CDR2 reads YFSETQ. The CDR3 spans 15 residues. Trimming stripped 5 bases from V and 6 bases from J, with 20 bases between.

This clonotype was observed many times. At one boundary the junction diverges from the germline segment, which might be a read error. This rearrangement joins TRBV30 to TRBJ2-1; a weak D match, TRBD1 (5 bases). The CDR3 has 15 residues. Germline V lookup: CDR1 GTSNPN, CDR2 SVGIG (reference sequence). The CDR3 is CARSDGASSYNEQFF. CDR3 coding DNA: TGTGCCCGGAGTGATGGGGCGTCCTCCTACAATGAGCAGTTCTTC.

The table lists this clonotype with many counts. This sequence joins TRBV19 and TRBJ1-1, with 11 bases lining up with TRBD1. V shed 6 bases, J shed 6 bases, and the junction held 9 bases outside the gene matches. From germline, CDR1 is LNHDA and CDR2 SQIVND (reference sequence). This CDR3 contains 15 residues. The DNA for the CDR3 is TGTGCCAGTAGCACTTGGACAGGGGGCGGGTCTGAAGCTTTCTTT. It yields the protein CASSTWTGGGSEAFF.

This clonotype was counted many times. The chain's CDR3 is CASSVSGVNTGELFF. The CDR3 bases are TGTGCCAGCAGCGTTAGCGGAGTAAACACCGGGGAGCTGTTTTTT. The rearrangement uses TRBV11-3 and TRBJ2-2; a possible D gene is TRBD2 (6 bases). Per germline, CDR1 SGHNT and CDR2 YENEEA. CDR3 size: 15 residues. Trimming left V 5 bases short and J 2 bases short, with 12 bases between.

At least ten counts were recorded for this clonotype. The chain joins TRBV3-1 to TRBJ2-5; D perhaps matches TRBD2 (7 bases). Per the germline V gene, CDR1 is LGHDT and CDR2 is YNNKEL (reference sequence). V shed 2 bases and J shed 3 bases, with 16 bases lying between them. This CDR3 region has 16 residues. Here the CDR3 DNA reads TGTGCCAGCAGCCAAAGGGGGGCTAGCGGTAAAGAGACCCAGTACTTC. Residues: CASSQRGASGKETQYF.

This clonotype was recorded at least ten times. This chain joins TRBV12-3 or TRBV12-4 and TRBJ2-2; TRBD1 aligns across 7 bases. Unmatched junction bases numbered 11, after V lost 1 base and J lost 6 bases. The CDR3 is made up of 17 amino acids. DNA of the CDR3: TGTGCCAGCAGTTTAGAGGCAGGGGGAAGTCTATCCGGGGAGCTGTTTTTT. Amino acids: CASSLEAGGSLSGELFF.

There are many counts of this clonotype. The chain combines TRBV18 with TRBJ2-3; D might be TRBD1 (6 bases). There are 17 residues in the CDR3. Trimming cost V 0 bases and J 3 bases, with 16 bases left between them. Per germline, CDR1 KGHSH and CDR2 LQKENI. In DNA, the CDR3 is TGTGCCAGCTCACCACCGGCCCAGGGGAGAAGGACAGATACGCAGTATTTT. This gives the protein CASSPPAQGRRTDTQYF.

This clonotype was found many times. The chain recombines TRBV6-2 or TRBV6-3 with TRBJ2-1; 7 bases align to TRBD2. With V trimmed by 8 bases and J by 4 bases, 11 bases remained unmatched. CDR1 MNHEY and CDR2 SVGEGT come from the germline V gene. The length of the CDR3 is 15 residues. CDR3 loop: CASGGVIAAYNEQFF. The DNA of the CDR3 is TGTGCCAGCGGGGGGGTGATAGCGGCGTACAATGAGCAGTTCTTC.

This clonotype was detected many times. The chain uses TRBV12-3 or TRBV12-4 and TRBJ2-3; weak D call: TRBD2 (6 bases). This CDR3 region has 16 residues. With 8 bases removed from V and 3 bases from J, the gap between germline ends came to 21 bases. CDR3 region: CASSTPRVGGTDTQYF. The CDR3 nucleotides read TGTGCCAGCTCAACCCCCAGGGTAGGAGGGACAGATACGCAGTATTTT.

J is TRBJ2-3 and V is TRBV7-3; 10 positions match TRBD2. CDR1 SGHTA and CDR2 FQGTGA come from the germline V gene. With V trimmed by 5 bases and J by 2 bases, 7 bases remained unmatched. The CDR3 is 16 residues long. CDR3 loop: CASSQGLAEFTDTQYF. The CDR3 DNA follows: TGTGCCAGCAGCCAAGGACTAGCGGAGTTCACAGATACGCAGTATTTT. Together with reference TRBV7-3 and TRBJ2-3, the CDR3 gives the full variable domain: GAGVSQTPSNKVTEKGKYVELRCDPISGHTALYWYRQSLGQGPEFLIYFQGTGAADDSGLPNDRFFAVRPEGSVSTLKIQRTERGDSAVYLCASSQGLAEFTDTQYFGPGTRLTVL.

This clonotype showed up just a few times. The chain employs TRBV20-1 and TRBJ1-2; D not certain. CDR1 DFQATT and CDR2 SNEGSKA come from the germline V gene (reference sequence). Trimming took 2 bases from V and 8 from J, leaving 15 bases between them. The length of the CDR3 is 13 residues. The CDR3 here is CSARIGPMGGYTF. The CDR3 DNA reads TGCAGTGCTAGAATTGGGCCCATGGGCGGCTACACCTTC.

The table lists this clonotype with many counts. This chain links TRBV20-1 with TRBJ2-3; D is ambiguous. The CDR3 has 12 amino acids. Germline CDR1 reads DFQATT; CDR2 reads SNEGSKA (reference sequence). V was shortened by 2 bases and J by 2 bases, with 5 bases between the two germline ends. CDR3 coding DNA: TGCAGTGCTAGATATGACACAGATACGCAGTATTTT. This encodes CSARYDTDTQYF.

This clonotype has at least ten counts. The J gene is TRBJ2-3, the V gene TRBV11-3, with 8 bases matching TRBD2. The V gene end was trimmed by 5 bases and the J gene end by 0 bases; junction bases not matched to a gene: 4. Germline CDR1 SGHNT, CDR2 YENEEA. The CDR3 sequence is 15 residues long. CDR3 amino acids: CASSRGLASTDTQYF. The CDR3 DNA sequence: TGTGCCAGCAGCCGAGGACTAGCAAGCACAGATACGCAGTATTTT.